This TCR beta chain emerged from a study of T cells in Graves' hyperthyroidism and ophthalmopathy. A single count supports this clonotype. CDR3 size: 16 residues. Germline V gene data show CDR1 as WSHSY and CDR2 as SAAADI. The V end was cut by 9 bases, the J end by 7 bases, with 27 bases between. RNA transcripts were the template for amplifying TCR beta CDR3 regions. HTBI primers were the set used in a first-round RT-PCR of the TCR CDR3. TCRdb re-derived calls from the multiplex PCR reads in MiXCR, one entry per CDR3 protein. The sample has roughly 330,000 distinct CDR3 sequences, 15% to 20% seen once.

The sequence derives from a man aged 25-45 years with Graves' hyperthyroidism. Sequencing was carried out using blood. The rearrangement links TRBV10-2 to TRBJ1-2; a possible D gene is TRBD1 (6 bases). In DNA, the CDR3 is TGCGCCAGTAGGGGGGCCGGGACACGGGCCGCGGGTGGCTACACCTTC. It translates to CASRGAGTRAAGGYTF.